Included here is one T cell receptor beta chain sequence, with context. This clonotype occurred many times. It has no known antigen specificity. Base qualities were left out, and no much larger clone turns up one base away. V is reduced by 6 bases and J by 7 bases, leaving a spacing of 15 bases between them. Including the terminal cysteine and phenylalanine, the CDR3 comprises 13 residues. The CDR3 DNA has 39 bases and is translated from base 1. The germline V gene yields MNHNS for CDR1 and SASEGT for CDR2. The time point label on this specimen signifies: newly diagnosed GD, antithyroid drugs for less than 3 months. RNA was extracted from PBMCs in TRIzol for both TCR sequencing and RNA sequencing. Graves' disease was diagnosed according to American Thyroid Association guidelines. Patients were recruited from an endocrinology department in Xi'an, China. Each patient gave 9 to 10 milliliters of peripheral blood, collected in an EDTA anticoagulant tube. Ficoll Paque Plus density gradient separation was used to isolate PBMCs, and no additional T cell sorting was done. An Agilent 2100 Bioanalyzer and agarose gel were used to check RNA quality, and a NanoDrop 2000 was used to measure RNA concentration.

The sample comes from a study of regulatory T cells in long-lasting Graves disease (dated by TCRdb to the early 2020s). Background for the entire study: Newly diagnosed Graves' disease patients had taken antithyroid drugs for less than 3 months. The study was conducted in China and was registered as a clinical trial. A total of roughly 33 samples underwent TCR sequencing: about 13 from persistent and some 20 from newly diagnosed Graves' disease patients. Persistent Graves' disease patients were compared with newly diagnosed Graves' disease patients by peripheral blood TCR sequencing and RNA sequencing. Overall study results and their limits: Sequencing and analysis were limited to the TCR beta chain. Patients with persistent disease shared more public clonotypes (under 3,000) than newly diagnosed patients did (more than 900). The small sample size was acknowledged by the authors as a limitation that may reduce accuracy. The study examined only peripheral blood because the primary lesion, thyroid tissue, could not be accessed. Persistent Graves' disease patients showed lower TCR Shannon entropy and fewer highly expanded clones than newly diagnosed patients, suggesting clonal expansion. Preferential use of TRBV28, TRBJ1-2 and TRBJ2-5 was observed in persistent disease, whereas TRBV20-1 and TRBJ2-1 were favored in newly diagnosed disease.

Library generation was performed with multiplex PCR. The data were produced on an Illumina HiSeq 4000. TCR beta libraries were built with iRepertoire HTBI primers and Arm-PCR amplification of CDR3 regions. PCR products were gel purified before sequencing. Per the authors' processing: A total of fewer than 70 TRBV and 14 TRBJ segments were identified across samples and were used for gene usage analysis of CDR3 amino acid clonotypes. Filtered high-quality paired reads were merged into contigs using COPE and FqMerger. Contigs were aligned with BLAST to IMGT TRBV, TRBD and TRBJ reference genes, and CDR3 was defined per IMGT. Clonotypes above 0.1% frequency were classified as highly expanded clones. Repertoire diversity was measured by Shannon entropy, and V-J evenness by the Gini coefficient. Clonotypes shared by more than one individual were considered public. TCRdb passed the public sequencing reads through fastp at Q25 and MiXCR, retaining productive beta sequences. Entries that share a CDR3 protein sequence are merged under the most common genes and DNA. The V and J calls here are based on TCRdb, not the publication. Here the sample has 400,000 to 500,000 distinct CDR3 sequences; roughly 17% occur a single time. The ten most abundant clones make up 20% to 25% of the sample.

These same data were also listed under a study on T cells in Graves' hyperthyroidism and ophthalmopathy. As the second publication notes: Graves' hyperthyroidism was defined as stable when no progression to ophthalmopathy occurred over 18 months of follow-up. The hyperthyroidism patients were between 18 and 65 years old and newly diagnosed, with a disease duration of less than 2 months. Patients with uncontrolled infections, other autoimmune diseases, pregnancy or lactation were excluded. Diagnoses were established on the basis of clinical symptoms, serum thyroxine and TRAb, thyroid ultrasound, and orbital computed tomography. A first-round RT-PCR of the TCR CDR3 used the HTBI primer set with the Qiagen OneStep RT-PCR kit. Most expanded thyroid clonotypes (frequency above 0.001) were also detected in blood, a finding suggesting that blood repertoires may reflect thyroid immune responses. In cross-validation, a model built on a 13 V-J signature told ophthalmopathy apart from stable hyperthyroidism with under 90% sensitivity and roughly 81% specificity, and in testing the same model reached 80%/75%. In validation, progression to ophthalmopathy was predicted by the model with almost 71% sensitivity and roughly 72% specificity, a median of approximately 6.5 months before onset. TCR V-J signatures able to tell the groups apart were searched for in a discovery cohort of 90 to 100 patients, of whom over 40 had Graves' ophthalmopathy and around 56 had stable Graves' hyperthyroidism. Prospective prediction of ophthalmopathy was tested in an independent validation cohort consisting of 18 to 20 hyperthyroidism patients and 17 patients who later progressed to ophthalmopathy. The approximately 90 discovery patients were randomly split 7:3 into training and test sets. Thyroid tissue and blood T-cell repertoires from about six Graves' hyperthyroidism patients were also compared in the study. Following sampling, methimazole starting at 30 mg daily was given to hyperthyroidism patients, and high-dose intravenous methylprednisolone was given to ophthalmopathy patients. The libraries were constructed in a second round of multiplex PCR and then size-selected and purified. Sequencing of the libraries was done on an Illumina HiSeq2000 using paired-end 100 bp reads. SOAPnuke was used to process the raw data, with reads discarded if the reads contained adapters or uncalled bases, had a mean Phred below 15, or lacked an exact constant-primer or identifier match. COPE v1.2.5 was used to merge the high-quality paired reads, and each unique nucleotide sequence was defined as a clonotype. MiTCR v1.1 was used to align clonotypes to the IMGT TRBV, TRBD and TRBJ reference segments. The analysis was restricted to V-J combinations with a frequency above 0.0001, which together covered approximately 99% of the repertoires. The TCS score was defined as the ratio of F50 (clonal expansion) to E x V (chaos), calculated using BLOSUM62-based TCRdist between CDR3 peptides within each V-J. Welch's t-statistics and random forest reduced roughly 530 V-J features to 13, which were used in a naive Bayes classifier (R e1071). Sample size was not statistically predetermined, and blinding of investigators to group allocation was not performed. According to the paper, TCR Vbeta CDR3 sequencing was carried out on 135 peripheral blood samples, which came from approximately 43 ophthalmopathy, roughly 75 hyperthyroidism and approximately 17 progressor patients.

Here the chain combines TRBV6-1 and TRBJ1-2; TRBD1 is a weak D gene call, 6 bases matching. The source was peripheral blood mononuclear cells (PBMCs), collected at new diagnosis, from a patient treated with antithyroid drugs. This receptor was taken from a woman between 18 and 29 years old with Graves disease. Donor details come from another sample of the same person, matched by shared clones. Read as DNA, the sequence is TGTGCCAGCAGATCCTACGACAGGAGTGGCTACACCTTC. The resulting protein is CASRSYDRSGYTF.